This record concerns one TCR beta chain sequence. The target antigen is unknown. The sample comes from a study of T cell responses to AZD1222 COVID-19 vaccine. Regarding the study as a whole: Without day 14 samples, only post-peak T cell repertoires were studied. Variant regions that are unmutated are reportedly the target of nearly half of spike-specific TCRs. The donor cohort was predominantly white British with a female majority, and clonal diversity may have been underestimated.

The CDR3 has 15 amino acids. Losses at the gene ends were 4 bases for V and 2 bases for J; bases not matched to a gene: 8. CDR1 is MNHEY, CDR2 SMNVEV, per germline (reference sequence). Clones were sequenced by immunoSEQ multiplex PCR, and TCRdb holds only the in-frame ones, with some missing. Among about 130,000 clones listed, 93% were seen once. The chain links TRBV27 to TRBJ2-7; 7 bases line up with TRBD2. Sequenced here: peripheral blood, sampled on day 0 of AZD1222 vaccination. The receptor's source is an adult in good health. The CDR3 region is CASSSPPGTTYEQYF. The CDR3 nucleotides are TGTGCCAGCAGTTCACCTCCCGGGACTACCTACGAGCAGTACTTC.